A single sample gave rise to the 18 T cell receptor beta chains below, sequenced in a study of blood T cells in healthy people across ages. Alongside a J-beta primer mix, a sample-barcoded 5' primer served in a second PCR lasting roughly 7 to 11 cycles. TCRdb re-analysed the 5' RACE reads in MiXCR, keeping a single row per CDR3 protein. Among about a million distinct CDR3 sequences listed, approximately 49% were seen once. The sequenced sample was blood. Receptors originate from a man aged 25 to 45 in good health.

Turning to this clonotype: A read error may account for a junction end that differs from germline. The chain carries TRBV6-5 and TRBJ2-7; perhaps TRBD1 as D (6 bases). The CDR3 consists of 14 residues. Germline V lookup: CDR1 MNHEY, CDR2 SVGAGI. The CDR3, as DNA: TGTGCCAGCAGTGACTCGTCTCTGGGGGCCGAGCAGTACTTC. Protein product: CASSDSSLGAEQYF.

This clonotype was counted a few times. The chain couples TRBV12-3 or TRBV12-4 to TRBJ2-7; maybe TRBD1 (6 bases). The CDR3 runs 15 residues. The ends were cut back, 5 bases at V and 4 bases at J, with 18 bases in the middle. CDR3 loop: CASSSADSGTYEQYF. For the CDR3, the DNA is TGTGCCAGCAGTAGTGCGGACAGTGGTACTTACGAGCAGTACTTC.

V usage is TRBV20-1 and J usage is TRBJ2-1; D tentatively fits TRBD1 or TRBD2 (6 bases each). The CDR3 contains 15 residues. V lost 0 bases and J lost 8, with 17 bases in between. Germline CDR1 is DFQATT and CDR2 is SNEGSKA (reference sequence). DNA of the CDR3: TGCAGTGCTAGAGATCCCGGGGGCTCGAATTATGAGCAGTTCTTC. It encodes CSARDPGGSNYEQFF.

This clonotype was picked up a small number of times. CDR3 bases: TGCAGTGCTAGAGTCCTGCCACCCTCCTACAATGAGCAGTTCTTC. Its translation is CSARVLPPSYNEQFF. The chain joins TRBV20-1 to TRBJ2-1; D remains ambiguous. The CDR3 is 15 amino acids. The V gene's germline CDR1 is DFQATT and CDR2 SNEGSKA (reference sequence). V gave up 1 base and J gave up 0 bases, with 10 bases separating them.

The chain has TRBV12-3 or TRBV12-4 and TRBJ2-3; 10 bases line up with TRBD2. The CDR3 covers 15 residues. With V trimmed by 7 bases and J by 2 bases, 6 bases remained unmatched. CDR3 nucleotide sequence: TGTGCCAGCACCCAACTAGCGGGGTCCACAGATACGCAGTATTTT. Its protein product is CASTQLAGSTDTQYF.

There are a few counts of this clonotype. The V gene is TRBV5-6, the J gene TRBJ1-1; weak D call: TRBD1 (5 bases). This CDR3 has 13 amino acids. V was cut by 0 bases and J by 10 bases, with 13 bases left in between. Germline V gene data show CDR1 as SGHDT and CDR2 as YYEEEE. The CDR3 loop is CASSLDGTYRAFF. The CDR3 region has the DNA TGTGCCAGCAGCTTGGATGGGACCTACCGAGCTTTCTTT.

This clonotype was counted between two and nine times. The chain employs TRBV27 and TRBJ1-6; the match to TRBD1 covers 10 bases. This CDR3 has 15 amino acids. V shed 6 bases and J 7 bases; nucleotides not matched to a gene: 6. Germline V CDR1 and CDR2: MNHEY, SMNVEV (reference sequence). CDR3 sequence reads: CASRLTGGGNSPLHF. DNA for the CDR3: TGTGCCAGCAGGCTGACAGGGGGCGGGAATTCACCCCTCCACTTT.

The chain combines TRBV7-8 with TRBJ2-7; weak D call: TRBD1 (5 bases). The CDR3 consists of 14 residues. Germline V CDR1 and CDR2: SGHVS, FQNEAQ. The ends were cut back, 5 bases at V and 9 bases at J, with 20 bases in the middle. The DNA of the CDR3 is TGTGCCAGCAGCCCCCAGGCGGCTCACACAGGGCAGTACTTC. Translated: CASSPQAAHTGQYF.

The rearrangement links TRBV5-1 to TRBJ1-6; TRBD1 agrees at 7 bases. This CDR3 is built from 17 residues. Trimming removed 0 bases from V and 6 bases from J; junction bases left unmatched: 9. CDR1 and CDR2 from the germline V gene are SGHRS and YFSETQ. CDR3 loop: CASSLGNRGIINSPLHF. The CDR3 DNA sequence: TGCGCCAGCAGCTTGGGGAACAGGGGAATAATTAATTCACCCCTCCACTTT.

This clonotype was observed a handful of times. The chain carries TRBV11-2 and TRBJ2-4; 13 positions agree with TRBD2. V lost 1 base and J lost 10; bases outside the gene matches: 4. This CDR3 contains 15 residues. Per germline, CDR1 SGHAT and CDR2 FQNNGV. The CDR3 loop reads CASSLVTSGGGIQYF. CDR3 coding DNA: TGTGCCAGCAGCTTAGTAACTAGCGGGGGGGGAATTCAGTACTTC.

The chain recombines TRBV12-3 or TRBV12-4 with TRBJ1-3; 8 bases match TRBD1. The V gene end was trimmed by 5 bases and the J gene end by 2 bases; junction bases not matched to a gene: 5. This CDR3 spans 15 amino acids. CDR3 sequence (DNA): TGTGCCAGCAGTCGGACAGGGCTAACTGGAAACACCATATATTTT. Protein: CASSRTGLTGNTIYF.

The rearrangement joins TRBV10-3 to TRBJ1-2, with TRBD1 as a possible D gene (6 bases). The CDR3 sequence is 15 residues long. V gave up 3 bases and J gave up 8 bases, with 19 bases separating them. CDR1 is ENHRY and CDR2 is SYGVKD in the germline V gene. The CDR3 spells CAISDPKEGHGGYTF. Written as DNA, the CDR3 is TGTGCCATCAGTGACCCGAAGGAGGGACACGGCGGCTACACCTTC.

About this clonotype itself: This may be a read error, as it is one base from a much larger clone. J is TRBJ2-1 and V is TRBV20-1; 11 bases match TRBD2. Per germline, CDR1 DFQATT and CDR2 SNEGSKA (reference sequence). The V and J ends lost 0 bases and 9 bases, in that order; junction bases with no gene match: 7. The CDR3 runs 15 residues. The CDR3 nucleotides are TGCAGTGCTAGAGATCCGAGTAGCGGGGGGGGTGAGCAGTTCTTC. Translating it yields CSARDPSSGGGEQFF.

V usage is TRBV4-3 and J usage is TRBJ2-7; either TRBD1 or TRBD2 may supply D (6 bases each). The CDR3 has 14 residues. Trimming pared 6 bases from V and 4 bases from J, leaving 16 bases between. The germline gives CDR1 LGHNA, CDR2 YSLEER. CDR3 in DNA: TGCGCCAGCAGTGGGCCGGGGGCGGCGTACGAGCAGTACTTC. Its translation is CASSGPGAAYEQYF.

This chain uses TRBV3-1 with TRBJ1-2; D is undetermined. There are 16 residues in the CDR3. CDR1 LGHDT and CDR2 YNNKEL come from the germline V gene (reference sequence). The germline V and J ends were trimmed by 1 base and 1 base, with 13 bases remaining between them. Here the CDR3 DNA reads TGTGCCAGCAGCCAAGGTCGCCCGGGCGGTAACTATGGCTACACCTTC. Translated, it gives CASSQGRPGGNYGYTF.

Here the CDR3 DNA reads TGTGCCAGCAGCCCAGAATATAGCTCCTACAATGAGCAGTTCTTC. Amino acids: CASSPEYSSYNEQFF. This sequence joins TRBV7-9 and TRBJ2-1; D not certain. The CDR3 consists of 15 residues. V lost 5 bases and J 0 bases, leaving 11 bases between the germline ends. The germline CDR1 and CDR2 sequences are SEHNR and FQNEAQ (reference sequence).

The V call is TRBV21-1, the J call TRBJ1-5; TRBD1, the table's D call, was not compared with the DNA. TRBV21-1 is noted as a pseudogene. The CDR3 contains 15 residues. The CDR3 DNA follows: TGTGCCAGCGGCCCCGGGGGAGGGGTGGATCAGCCCCAGCATTTT. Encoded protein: CASGPGGGVDQPQHF.

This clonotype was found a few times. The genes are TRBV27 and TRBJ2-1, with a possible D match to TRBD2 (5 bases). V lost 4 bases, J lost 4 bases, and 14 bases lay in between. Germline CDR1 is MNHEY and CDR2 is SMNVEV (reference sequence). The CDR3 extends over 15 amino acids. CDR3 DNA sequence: TGTGCCAGCAGTTGGTTGACGGGGTCTTACAATGAGCAGTTCTTC. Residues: CASSWLTGSYNEQFF.